The clone carrying this T cell receptor beta chain has a handful of counts. Antigen unknown. The sample originates from a study of CD8+ T cells in alopecia areata. RNA was extracted and reverse transcribed into cDNA as the sequencing template. Sequenced by immunoSEQ multiplex PCR; TCRdb stores in-frame clones only, minus some. The profile shows about 180,000 clones, about 53% of them singletons. Treatment given: oral pan-JAK inhibitor, 5-10 mg twice daily. Separation by sorting yielded CD4+ and CD8+ T cells from PBMCs. The CDR3 covers 11 residues. The germline gives CDR1 SQVTM, CDR2 ANQGSEA. The V gene lost 6 bases and the J gene lost 8 bases, with 13 bases spanning the gap. Study outcomes and limitations: The study found higher clonality in lesional than normal scalp, especially in alopecia totalis/universalis.

This sequence was found in a human donor with alopecia areata. This specimen consisted of CD8+ T cells sorted from blood, obtained at week 24, from a patient treated with tofacitinib. V gene TRBV29-1 combines with J gene TRBJ1-2; no firm D call. The CDR3 region has the DNA TGCAGCGTAGTAGTAAGTGAAGGCTACACCTTC. It encodes CSVVVSEGYTF.